What follows is one T cell receptor (beta chain) and its context. The data belong to a study of blood T cell repertoires in COVID-19. Looking at the study overall: COVID-19 samples, acute and convalescent, were from the United States, Italy and Spain.

In the original processing: Estimation of nucleated cell counts was performed using reference gene primer amplification. Sequenced by immunoSEQ multiplex PCR; TCRdb stores in-frame clones only, minus some. V and J calls and clone size come straight from that table; D and trimming were deduced from the DNA. The sample gives 250,000 or so clones, roughly 86% of which show up once; roughly an eighth is in the top ten. Germline V lookup: CDR1 MNHEY, CDR2 SVGEGT. V shed 4 bases, J shed 2 bases, and the junction held 2 bases outside the gene matches. The CDR3 extends over 16 amino acids. The sequenced material came from peripheral blood. The source is an older man with acute or convalescent COVID-19. The chain carries TRBV6-2 or TRBV6-3 and TRBJ2-2; TRBD2 agrees at 12 bases. CDR3 DNA sequence: TGTGCCAGCAGTTCCGGACTAGCGGGAAACACCGGGGAGCTGTTTTTT. Amino acids: CASSSGLAGNTGELFF.